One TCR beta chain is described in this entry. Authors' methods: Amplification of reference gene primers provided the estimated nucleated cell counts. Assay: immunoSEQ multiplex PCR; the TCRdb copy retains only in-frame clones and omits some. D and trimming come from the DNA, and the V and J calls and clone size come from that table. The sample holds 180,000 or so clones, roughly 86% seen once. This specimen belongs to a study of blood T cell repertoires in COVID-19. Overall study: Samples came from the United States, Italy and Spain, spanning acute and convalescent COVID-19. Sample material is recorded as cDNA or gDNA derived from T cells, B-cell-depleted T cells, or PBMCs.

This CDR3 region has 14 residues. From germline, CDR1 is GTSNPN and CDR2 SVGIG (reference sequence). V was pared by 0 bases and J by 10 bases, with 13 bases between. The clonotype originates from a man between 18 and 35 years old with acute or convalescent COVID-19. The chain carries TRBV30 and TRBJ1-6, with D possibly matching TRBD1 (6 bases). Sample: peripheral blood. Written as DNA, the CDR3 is TGTGCCTGGAGTGTGGGAACAGGGAAATCACCCCTCCACTTT. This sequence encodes CAWSVGTGKSPLHF.